Each of the 20 T cell receptor beta chains below was sequenced from the same sample in a study of beta chain features in type 1 diabetes. Expressed TCRB transcripts were sequenced, since all the RNA that had been isolated was reverse transcribed. Profiling relied on immunoSEQ multiplex PCR, and the TCRdb table lists in-frame clones only, not all of them. This table holds hundreds of thousands of clones, 13% found once. Study results and caveats: Moderate yet significant TCRB CDR3 shortening was seen in Type 1 diabetes patients in all four CD4+ subsets.

These TCRs' antigens remain unknown. Material: naive CD4+ T cells from blood. Receptors were obtained from a man younger than 35 with type 1 diabetes.

On this clone itself: Different DNA sequences within this sample yield the same CDR3. The chain recombines TRBV5-4 with TRBJ2-1; D is unclear. CDR1 SGHNT and CDR2 YYREEE come from the germline V gene (reference sequence). V was cut by 2 bases and J by 0 bases, with 9 bases left in between. The CDR3 is 15 residues long. CDR3 nucleotides: TGTGCCAGCAGCTTAGACTCCAGCTCCTACAATGAGCAGTTCTTC. Its protein product is CASSLDSSSYNEQFF.

The chain has TRBV30 and TRBJ2-7; D is perhaps TRBD1 (5 bases). Germline assignment: CDR1 GTSNPN and CDR2 SVGIG (reference sequence). V lost 0 bases and J lost 3, with 15 bases in between. This CDR3 spans 15 amino acids. The CDR3 nucleotides are TGTGCCTGGAGTGTCCCCCCAAGGGGTATCTACGAGCAGTACTTC. Its translation is CAWSVPPRGIYEQYF.

This clone has only a few counts. This rearrangement joins TRBV30 to TRBJ2-1; no reliable D call. The V end was cut by 2 bases, the J end by 9 bases, with 17 bases between. The CDR3 has 14 amino acids. CDR1 and CDR2 from the germline V gene are GTSNPN and SVGIG (reference sequence). The CDR3 region is CAWSPPGVAPEQFF. Written as DNA, the CDR3 is TGTGCCTGGAGTCCCCCAGGAGTAGCACCTGAGCAGTTCTTC.

The J gene is TRBJ2-7, the V gene TRBV5-1, with D possibly being TRBD1 (6 bases). The CDR3 extends over 15 amino acids. In germline, CDR1 is SGHRS, CDR2 YFSETQ. Trimming removed 4 bases at V and 4 bases at J, with 18 bases between. CDR3 sequence reads: CASSTDSSIGYEQYF. The CDR3 bases are TGCGCCAGCAGCACGGACAGCAGCATCGGGTACGAGCAGTACTTC.

This clone was picked up a small number of times. The chain links TRBV11-3 to TRBJ1-1; 7 bases line up with TRBD1. The V gene end was trimmed by 3 bases and the J gene end by 0 bases; junction bases not matched to a gene: 13. The CDR3 has 18 amino acids. Looked up from germline, CDR1 is SGHNT and CDR2 is YENEEA. CDR3 region: CASSLRPGDRHMNTEAFF. CDR3 in DNA: TGTGCCAGCAGCTTGAGGCCAGGGGACAGACACATGAACACTGAAGCTTTCTTT.

Concerning this clone: At one end, the junction sequence differs from germline, possibly due to a read error. CDR3: CSARAHTEAFF. DNA of the CDR3: TGCAGTGCCAGAGCCCACACTGAAGCTTTCTTT. J is TRBJ1-1 and V is TRBV20-1; D gene uncertain. The CDR3 length is 11 residues. Germline lookup yields CDR1 DFQATT and CDR2 SNEGSKA (reference sequence).

Only a few counts were recorded for this clone. This sequence joins TRBV6-5 and TRBJ1-1; possibly TRBD1 for D (5 bases). Trimming took off 4 bases at V and 1 base at J, with 10 bases between the two ends. This CDR3 contains 14 residues. Germline V gene data show CDR1 as MNHEY and CDR2 as SVGAGI. The CDR3 sequence: CASSSRGGNTEAFF. CDR3 coding DNA: TGTGCCAGCAGTTCCCGGGGGGGGAACACTGAAGCTTTCTTT.

This chain uses TRBV27 with TRBJ2-6, with TRBD1 identical over 9 bases. Germline CDR1 and CDR2: MNHEY and SMNVEV (reference sequence). Trimming cost V 5 bases and J 1 base; bases outside gene matches: 12. The CDR3 runs to 19 residues. The CDR3 DNA reads TGTGCCAGCAGTCCACTCTCCGGACAGGGGCCATCTGGGGCCAACGTCCTGACTTTC. This gives the protein CASSPLSGQGPSGANVLTF.

This clone was seen a few times. This sequence joins TRBV9 and TRBJ2-5, with D hard to call. V dropped 0 bases and J dropped 0 bases, with 12 bases sitting between them. Germline CDR1 and CDR2: SGDLS and YYNGEE. This CDR3 is built from 16 residues. This CDR3 is CASSVGASFHQETQYF. CDR3 sequence (DNA): TGTGCCAGCAGCGTAGGGGCCAGCTTCCACCAAGAGACCCAGTACTTC.

The CDR3 DNA sequence: TGTGCCTGGAGTGTACAGGACAGCCTTTTTAAACTGTTTTTT. It encodes CAWSVQDSLFKLFF. J is TRBJ1-4 and V is TRBV30, with D possibly TRBD1 on 6 matching bases. The CDR3 covers 14 residues. Germline CDR1 reads GTSNPN; CDR2 reads SVGIG (reference sequence). The V end was cut by 0 bases, the J end by 11 bases, with 16 bases between.

The V and J genes are TRBV7-9 and TRBJ2-7; 8 bases match TRBD1. Germline CDR1 reads SEHNR; CDR2 reads FQNEAQ (reference sequence). CDR3 length: 14 amino acids. After removal of 3 bases from V and 5 bases from J, the junction contained 6 bases not matched to a gene. CDR3: CASSLQGATHEQYF. The DNA for the CDR3 is TGTGCCAGCAGCTTGCAGGGGGCCACCCACGAGCAGTACTTC.

This chain uses TRBV10-3 with TRBJ1-1, with a weak D call TRBD1 (5 bases). V was cut by 11 bases and J by 4 bases, with 14 bases left in between. The CDR3 loop spans 12 amino acids. CDR1 and CDR2 (germline): ENHRY, SYGVKD. CDR3 region: CASRGLSTEAFF. CDR3 coding DNA: TGTGCCTCCCGGGGGTTGAGCACTGAAGCTTTCTTT.

This clone was found a few times. The rearrangement links TRBV5-1 to TRBJ2-2; TRBD1 agrees at 10 bases. The CDR3 consists of 15 residues. The V gene's germline CDR1 is SGHRS and CDR2 YFSETQ. Unmatched junction bases numbered 1, after V lost 0 bases and J lost 5 bases. CDR3 DNA sequence: TGCGCCAGCAGCTTGGAGGACAGGGGGACCGGGGAGCTGTTTTTT. Translated, it gives CASSLEDRGTGELFF. The whole variable domain, filled in from reference TRBV5-1 and TRBJ2-2, reads KAGVTQTPRYLIKTRGQQVTLSCSPISGHRSVSWYQQTPGQGLQFLFEYFSETQRNKGNFPGRFSGRQFSNSRSEMNVSTLELGDSALYLCASSLEDRGTGELFFGEGSRLTVL.

The rearrangement links TRBV6-5 to TRBJ1-1; D is undetermined. Looked up from germline, CDR1 is MNHEY and CDR2 is SVGAGI. The V end lost 6 bases, the J end lost 3 bases, and 11 bases lay between the germline ends. The length of the CDR3 is 13 residues. The CDR3 region has the DNA TGTGCCAGCAGACCCTCCGGGGACACTGAAGCTTTCTTT. It codes for CASRPSGDTEAFF.

Concerning this clone: The sample has other DNA sequences that encode this CDR3 too. As DNA, the CDR3 is TGTGCCAGCAGTGTGGGGCTCTCTGGAAACACCATATATTTT. This sequence encodes CASSVGLSGNTIYF. The chain joins TRBV6-5 to TRBJ1-3, with D possibly being TRBD1 (5 bases). The CDR3 is 14 residues long. The germline CDR1 and CDR2 sequences are MNHEY and SVGAGI. V lost 5 bases to trimming and J lost 0 bases, with 8 bases between them.

This clone was found a few times. This sequence joins TRBV12-5 and TRBJ2-1; D not certain. The CDR3 is made up of 13 amino acids. Between the trimmed V and J ends, which lost 0 bases and 9 bases, there was a span of 9 bases. Per the germline V gene, CDR1 is LGHNT and CDR2 is FRNRAP. DNA for the CDR3: TGTGCTAGTGGTTTGGTAATTTCCACTGAGCAGTTCTTC. Its translation: CASGLVISTEQFF.

The CDR3 loop is CATRGISNYGYTF. In DNA form, the CDR3 reads TGTGCCACCAGGGGTATTTCTAACTATGGCTACACCTTC. The gene calls are TRBV6-5 and TRBJ1-2; tentatively, D is TRBD1 (6 bases). The CDR3 runs to 13 residues. V was pared by 10 bases and J by 0 bases, with 12 bases between. Germline V gives CDR1 MNHEY, CDR2 SVGAGI.

The rearrangement joins TRBV7-2 to TRBJ2-7; 7 bases agree with TRBD1. The CDR3 is 16 residues long. Germline CDR1 is SGHTA and CDR2 is FQGNSA. The V segment lost 0 bases and the J segment 2 bases; nucleotides outside the gene matches: 7. CDR3 DNA sequence: TGTGCCAGCAGCTTAGCGCCTGGACAGGCAACCTACGAGCAGTACTTC. This encodes CASSLAPGQATYEQYF.

A note on this clone: The identical CDR3 is also encoded by other nucleotide sequences in the sample. The J gene is TRBJ2-5, the V gene TRBV7-9, with 7 bases matching TRBD1. The CDR3 is 14 amino acids. The ends lost 5 bases at V and 2 bases at J; junction bases unmatched: 5. CDR1 is SEHNR and CDR2 is FQNEAQ in the germline V gene (reference sequence). The CDR3 loop is CASSPGQTQETQYF. The CDR3 nucleotides read TGTGCCAGCAGCCCGGGACAGACTCAAGAGACCCAGTACTTC.

This chain uses TRBV9 with TRBJ2-7, with 9 bases matching TRBD2. The CDR3 is 15 amino acids. V shed 4 bases and J 3 bases; nucleotides not matched to a gene: 8. The V gene's germline CDR1 is SGDLS and CDR2 YYNGEE. CDR3 sequence reads: CASSPSPSGDYEQYF. The CDR3 region has the DNA TGTGCCAGCAGCCCTAGCCCTAGCGGGGACTACGAGCAGTACTTC.